Listed here are 24 T cell receptor beta chains from one sample, sequenced in a study of shared clonotypes between healthy human individuals. Only CD45RO-negative cells positively selected for CCR7 counted as naive CD8 cells, so terminally differentiated effector memory CD45RA+ cells were excluded. Produced via immunoSEQ multiplex PCR; TCRdb's table is partial and in-frame only. Of about 2.1 million clones in the sample, about 94% were seen once. Input material: naive CD8+ T cells from PBMCs. These receptors all stem from a man between 18 and 35 years old in good health. Some clones in this sample may be carry-over from other donors' samples.

The rearrangement links TRBV5-4 to TRBJ2-7; D is undetermined. The CDR3 has 11 amino acids. The V gene's germline CDR1 is SGHNT and CDR2 YYREEE (reference sequence). Trimming pared 4 bases from V and 6 bases from J, leaving 8 bases between. CDR3 loop: CASSGVTEQYF. The CDR3 bases are TGTGCCAGCAGCGGGGTAACCGAGCAGTACTTC.

This chain connects TRBV9 to TRBJ2-1, with 9 positions matching TRBD2. J was trimmed by 4 bases and V by 2 bases; bases with no gene match: 4. Germline assignment: CDR1 SGDLS and CDR2 YYNGEE. This CDR3 has 15 residues. The CDR3 sequence: CASSVQTSGYNEQFF. CDR3 DNA sequence: TGTGCCAGCAGCGTCCAGACTAGCGGTTACAATGAGCAGTTCTTC.

As regards this clone: The identical CDR3 is also encoded by other nucleotide sequences in the sample. This sequence joins TRBV7-2 and TRBJ2-6, with D uncertain. Trimming stripped 3 bases from V and 4 bases from J, with 7 bases between. The CDR3 contains 14 residues. Germline CDR1 reads SGHTA; CDR2 reads FQGNSA. The CDR3 region has the DNA TGTGCCAGCAGCTTCTTCTCGGGGGCCAACGTCCTGACTTTC. Protein product: CASSFFSGANVLTF.

The rearrangement joins TRBV27 to TRBJ1-4, with a possible D match to TRBD1 (5 bases). This CDR3 region has 15 residues. The germline CDR1 and CDR2 sequences are MNHEY and SMNVEV (reference sequence). Trimming pared 4 bases from V and 6 bases from J, leaving 15 bases between. CDR3 residues: CASSSPGGGYEKLFF. The CDR3 bases are TGTGCCAGCAGTTCCCCCGGGGGAGGTTATGAAAAACTGTTTTTT.

The chain combines TRBV2 with TRBJ2-7; 8 bases line up with TRBD2. The CDR3 sequence is 11 residues long. Germline-derived CDR1 and CDR2 are SNHLY and FYNNEI. Trimming at V came to 7 bases and at J to 12 bases, leaving 8 bases not matched to a gene. Here the CDR3 reads CASTGGYGRYF. CDR3 sequence (DNA): TGTGCCAGCACGGGGGGGTACGGCCGGTACTTC.

This sequence joins TRBV2 and TRBJ2-2; 9 bases fit TRBD2. Germline loops: CDR1 SNHLY, CDR2 FYNNEI. V dropped 2 bases and J dropped 0; count of bases not matched to a gene: 7. The CDR3 spans 18 residues. In DNA, the CDR3 is TGTGCCAGCAGTGAAAGGCTAGCGGGGATCCCGAACACCGGGGAGCTGTTTTTT. Amino acid sequence: CASSERLAGIPNTGELFF.

The CDR3 DNA sequence: TGTGCCAGCTTGGGACTAGCGCAACTCGCGAACACCGGGGAGCTGTTTTTT. Protein: CASLGLAQLANTGELFF. This chain uses TRBV7-9 with TRBJ2-2, with 10 bases that match TRBD2. The CDR3 contains 17 residues. Per germline, CDR1 SEHNR and CDR2 FQNEAQ (reference sequence). V shed 8 bases and J 0 bases; nucleotides not matched to a gene: 9.

The chain couples TRBV7-6 to TRBJ2-7; 9 bases agree with TRBD1. The CDR3 contains 14 residues. The junction had 12 bases not matched to a gene; V was cut back by 8 bases and J by 7 bases. Looked up from germline, CDR1 is SGHVS and CDR2 is FNYEAQ. CDR3 sequence (DNA): TGTGCCAGCGCCTCCTACGGACAGGGGTATGAGCAGTACTTC. Protein: CASASYGQGYEQYF.

CDR3 residues: CASSYSGGNKGYTF. CDR3 coding DNA: TGTGCCAGCAGTTACTCTGGGGGGAATAAGGGCTACACCTTC. The rearrangement joins TRBV6-5 to TRBJ1-2, with a possible D match to TRBD1 (5 bases). The V end lost 0 bases, the J end lost 8 bases, and 13 bases lay between the germline ends. The CDR3 has 14 residues. Per the germline V gene, CDR1 is MNHEY and CDR2 is SVGAGI.

The V and J genes are TRBV5-1 and TRBJ2-3; 7 nucleotides line up with TRBD1. Germline trimming cut 1 base from V and 0 bases from J; bases unmatched to any gene: 5. The CDR3 sequence is 16 residues long. Germline V gives CDR1 SGHRS, CDR2 YFSETQ. Here the CDR3 reads CASSLTRDSSTDTQYF. CDR3 DNA: TGCGCCAGCAGCTTGACACGGGACAGTAGCACAGATACGCAGTATTTT.

The CDR3, as DNA: TGTGCCACCAGCAGAGATCAACAGCCTCGCGGCTACACCTTC. It codes for CATSRDQQPRGYTF. V usage is TRBV15 and J usage is TRBJ1-2; no clear D gene. V was trimmed by 0 bases and J by 8 bases, leaving 13 bases between them. The CDR3 is made up of 14 amino acids. Germline-derived CDR1 and CDR2 are LNHNV and YYDKDF (reference sequence).

The rearrangement joins TRBV27 to TRBJ2-1; the D gene is possibly TRBD2 (5 bases). V was pared by 5 bases and J by 6 bases, with 17 bases between. Germline lookup yields CDR1 MNHEY and CDR2 SMNVEV (reference sequence). This CDR3 region has 15 residues. The CDR3 coding sequence is TGTGCCAGCAGTATTCTCGCTAGCAGAATCAATGAGCAGTTCTTC. It yields the protein CASSILASRINEQFF.

The chain links TRBV5-1 to TRBJ2-3; 9 bases line up with TRBD2. The CDR3 runs 15 residues. CDR1 and CDR2 (germline): SGHRS, YFSETQ. V lost 5 bases and J lost 3; bases outside the gene matches: 7. In DNA form, the CDR3 reads TGCGCCAGCAGATTACCGGGACTAGCTACAGATACGCAGTATTTT. Translation gives CASRLPGLATDTQYF.

The CDR3 nucleotides read TGTGCCAGAAGCAATCGGAGCGTCTATGGCTACACCTTC. Translation gives CARSNRSVYGYTF. The chain links TRBV5-3 to TRBJ1-2; D gene ambiguous. TRBV5-3 is identified as an open reading frame with a role that is uncertain. V shed 4 bases and J shed 4 bases, with 11 bases lying between them. The CDR3 runs to 13 residues.

Details on this clone: Different DNA sequences within this sample yield the same CDR3. The gene calls are TRBV9 and TRBJ2-4; tentative D call: TRBD1 (6 bases). The CDR3 runs 15 residues. V lost 0 bases to trimming and J lost 4 bases, with 11 bases between them. CDR1 and CDR2 (germline): SGDLS, YYNGEE. The CDR3 loop reads CASSVGGGAKNIQYF. CDR3 nucleotide sequence: TGTGCCAGCAGCGTAGGAGGGGGAGCAAAAAACATTCAGTACTTC. The entire variable domain, with the rest obtained from reference TRBV9 and TRBJ2-4, is as follows: DSGVTQTPKHLITATGQRVTLRCSPRSGDLSVYWYQQSLDQGLQFLIQYYNGEERAKGNILERFSAQQFPDLHSELNLSSLELGDSALYFCASSVGGGAKNIQYFGAGTRLSVL.

This chain joins TRBV27 and TRBJ2-5, with D perhaps matching TRBD2 (7 bases). This CDR3 has 16 amino acids. Germline-derived CDR1 and CDR2 are MNHEY and SMNVEV (reference sequence). Trimming removed 1 base at V and 7 bases at J, with 19 bases between. CDR3 protein: CASSLYVEGEGRTQYF. The CDR3 DNA follows: TGTGCCAGCAGTTTATACGTAGAGGGGGAGGGGCGGACCCAGTACTTC.

J is TRBJ2-1 and V is TRBV11-2; TRBD2 is a possible D gene (6 bases). With 7 bases removed from V and 0 bases from J, the gap between germline ends came to 25 bases. There are 19 residues in the CDR3. In germline, CDR1 is SGHAT, CDR2 FQNNGV. CDR3 nucleotides: TGTGCCAGCACCCGGCCGGGCGGGACCGGTTTGAGCTCCTACAATGAGCAGTTCTTC. It codes for CASTRPGGTGLSSYNEQFF.

V is TRBV11-1 and J is TRBJ1-2; D possibly corresponds to TRBD1 (5 bases). Trimming cost V 5 bases and J 7 bases, with 14 bases left between them. CDR3 length equals 13 residues. Germline V gives CDR1 SGHAT, CDR2 FQDESV (reference sequence). The CDR3 loop reads CASSRRDGSGYTF. The CDR3 region has the DNA TGTGCCAGCAGCCGCCGGGACGGATCTGGCTACACCTTC.

CDR3 sequence: CASTQRTAEKNEQFF. Here the CDR3 DNA reads TGTGCCAGCACCCAGAGGACAGCGGAGAAAAATGAGCAGTTCTTC. V gene TRBV6-8 combines with J gene TRBJ2-1; TRBD1 might be the D (6 bases). CDR3 size: 15 residues. V was cut by 7 bases and J by 7 bases, with 20 bases left in between. The V gene's germline CDR1 is MNHGY and CDR2 SAAAGT.

CDR3 protein: CASSWGTKGNEQFF. The CDR3, as DNA: TGTGCCAGCAGTTGGGGGACGAAGGGCAATGAGCAGTTCTTC. The V and J genes are TRBV27 and TRBJ2-1; possibly TRBD1 or TRBD2 for D (5 bases each). Per germline, CDR1 MNHEY and CDR2 SMNVEV (reference sequence). The CDR3 runs to 14 residues. The ends were cut back, 4 bases at V and 6 bases at J, with 13 bases in the middle.

This chain uses TRBV7-6 with TRBJ1-5; 8 bases match TRBD1. CDR3 size: 14 residues. The germline CDR1 and CDR2 sequences are SGHVS and FNYEAQ. Unmatched junction bases numbered 2, after V lost 5 bases and J lost 2 bases. The CDR3: CASSATGGNQPQHF. CDR3 DNA sequence: TGTGCCAGCAGCGCGACAGGGGGCAATCAGCCCCAGCATTTT.

This clone appeared a single time. The chain couples TRBV19 to TRBJ1-3, with 7 positions matching TRBD1. J was trimmed by 4 bases and V by 5 bases; bases with no gene match: 5. The CDR3 totals 14 residues. CDR1 is LNHDA, CDR2 SQIVND, per germline (reference sequence). In DNA form, the CDR3 reads TGTGCCAGTAGTGCCCGGACAGGAGGAAACACCATATATTTT. This gives the protein CASSARTGGNTIYF.

Worth noting for this clone: The sample carries other DNA sequences with the same CDR3. V usage is TRBV27 and J usage is TRBJ1-5, with D unclear. This CDR3 region has 14 residues. Germline V gives CDR1 MNHEY, CDR2 SMNVEV (reference sequence). The germline V and J ends were trimmed by 5 bases and 1 base, with 9 bases remaining between them. CDR3 coding DNA: TGTGCCAGCAGTCCCCTGGGAAGCAATCAGCCCCAGCATTTT. Translation: CASSPLGSNQPQHF.

J is TRBJ2-1 and V is TRBV11-2; D possibly uses TRBD1 or TRBD2 (5 bases each). Trimming removed 9 bases at V and 4 bases at J, with 16 bases between. CDR3 length: 14 amino acids. CDR1 SGHAT and CDR2 FQNNGV come from the germline V gene. CDR3 sequence reads: CASREGTTYNEQFF. The CDR3 nucleotides are TGTGCCAGTAGGGAAGGGACCACATACAATGAGCAGTTCTTC.